The 14 T cell receptor beta chains reported below all come from one sample, sequenced in a study of long-term antiretroviral therapy in people with HIV. At the survey level, the v3.0 immunoSEQ assay was run. TCRdb's copy holds only in-frame clones and misses some; the assay was immunoSEQ multiplex PCR. The data contain tens of thousands of clones, 70% to 85% of them singletons. The specimen was unsorted PBMCs, collected 0.5 years after starting antiretroviral therapy. All receptors derive from a man younger than 35 with HIV.

This chain links TRBV7-9 with TRBJ2-1, with 7 bases matching TRBD2. V lost 0 bases, J lost 6 bases, and 5 bases stayed unmatched. This CDR3 is built from 15 residues. Germline V CDR1 and CDR2: SEHNR, FQNEAQ (reference sequence). Here the CDR3 reads CASSLAPGTINEQFF. The DNA of the CDR3 is TGTGCCAGCAGCTTAGCTCCCGGGACTATCAATGAGCAGTTCTTC.

The rearrangement joins TRBV9 to TRBJ1-2; D is perhaps TRBD1 (6 bases). The CDR3 covers 16 residues. Germline V CDR1 and CDR2: SGDLS, YYNGEE. V was trimmed by 4 bases and J by 3 bases, leaving 19 bases between them. Here the CDR3 reads CASSFRTGGDYYGYTF. In DNA, the CDR3 is TGTGCCAGCAGCTTTAGGACTGGGGGCGATTACTATGGCTACACCTTC.

The chain is built from TRBV28 and TRBJ1-5; no reliable D call. The V and J ends lost 6 bases and 5 bases respectively, with 8 bases between them. The CDR3 is 12 amino acids. Germline V lookup: CDR1 MDHEN, CDR2 SYDVKM. CDR3 nucleotides: TGTGCCAGCAGCGAGGGATATCAGCCCCAGCATTTT. Protein: CASSEGYQPQHF.

This CDR3 reads CAWSVPGSGNTIYF. DNA of the CDR3: TGTGCCTGGAGTGTACCAGGCTCTGGAAACACCATATATTTT. V usage is TRBV30 and J usage is TRBJ1-3; no clear D. Trimming removed 0 bases at V and 0 bases at J, with 6 bases between. The CDR3 spans 14 residues. The germline gives CDR1 GTSNPN, CDR2 SVGIG (reference sequence).

This clone showed up just a few times. The rearrangement joins TRBV9 to TRBJ1-5; unclear D gene. Trimming shortened V by 0 bases and J by 6 bases, and 10 bases separated the two germline ends. This CDR3 contains 14 residues. Germline V gene sequence: CDR1 SGDLS, CDR2 YYNGEE. CDR3: CASSVGEGGQPQHF. The CDR3 DNA reads TGTGCCAGCAGCGTAGGGGAGGGTGGTCAGCCCCAGCATTTT.

The gene calls are TRBV7-2 and TRBJ2-2, with a tentative D call TRBD2 (5 bases). V lost 2 bases, J lost 6 bases, and 10 bases lay in between. The germline CDR1 and CDR2 sequences are SGHTA and FQGNSA. The CDR3 loop spans 14 amino acids. CDR3 loop: CASSLLGVSGELFF. CDR3 DNA sequence: TGTGCCAGCAGCTTATTGGGAGTGTCCGGGGAGCTGTTTTTT.

The J gene is TRBJ2-7, the V gene TRBV4-1; D possibly uses TRBD1 or TRBD2 (5 bases each). Germline V CDR1 and CDR2: MGHRA, YSYEKL. Trimming removed 5 bases at V and 3 bases at J, with 20 bases between. The CDR3 sequence is 16 residues long. CDR3 bases: TGCGCCAGCAGCTCCCGGGACCCCTCGACCCTCTACGAGCAGTACTTC. It is translated as CASSSRDPSTLYEQYF.

The rearrangement uses TRBV28 and TRBJ1-5; tentative D call: TRBD1 (5 bases). The CDR3 is 18 residues long. V dropped 4 bases and J dropped 3 bases, with 22 bases sitting between them. The germline V gene has CDR1 MDHEN and CDR2 SYDVKM. For the CDR3, the DNA is TGTGCCAGCAGTTCGATCTGGGCAGGGATAAAATTCAATCAGCCCCAGCATTTT. Translation gives CASSSIWAGIKFNQPQHF.

CDR3 sequence: CASSEAGLAVYEQYF. Here the CDR3 DNA reads TGTGCCAGCAGTGAGGCCGGACTAGCCGTCTACGAGCAGTACTTC. The chain links TRBV25-1 to TRBJ2-7; 8 bases fit TRBD2. The CDR3 totals 15 residues. J gave up 3 bases and V 3 bases, and 7 bases lay outside the gene matches. From germline, CDR1 is MGHDK and CDR2 SYGVNS.

The rearrangement links TRBV27 to TRBJ2-2; perhaps TRBD2 as D (8 bases). Germline CDR1 is MNHEY and CDR2 is SMNVEV (reference sequence). This CDR3 is built from 15 residues. V lost 6 bases to trimming and J lost 4 bases, with 15 bases between them. In nucleotides, the CDR3 is TGTGCCAGCAGCGACAGGGCGGGGGGCACCGGGGAGCTGTTTTTT. Its translation: CASSDRAGGTGELFF.

The chain carries TRBV4-1 and TRBJ2-7; either TRBD1 or TRBD2 may fit D (5 bases each). CDR1 is MGHRA and CDR2 is YSYEKL in the germline V gene. V lost 3 bases and J lost 4, with 13 bases in between. The CDR3 length is 14 residues. The CDR3 is CASSQTGASYEQYF. Written as DNA, the CDR3 is TGCGCCAGCAGCCAGACCGGGGCCTCATACGAGCAGTACTTC.

This sequence joins TRBV7-9 and TRBJ1-1, with a weak D call TRBD1 (5 bases). Germline V gene sequence: CDR1 SEHNR, CDR2 FQNEAQ (reference sequence). The CDR3 has 12 amino acids. V was trimmed by 5 bases and J by 12 bases, leaving 16 bases between them. DNA for the CDR3: TGTGCCAGCAGCCAAGCGGCACAGGAAACTTTCTTT. Translated, it gives CASSQAAQETFF.

The chain links TRBV18 to TRBJ2-7; the D is unclear. CDR1 and CDR2 (germline): KGHSH, LQKENI. CDR3 length: 14 amino acids. Trimming shortened V by 3 bases and J by 0 bases, and 9 bases separated the two germline ends. The CDR3 sequence: CASSPIQTSYEQYF. The DNA for the CDR3 is TGTGCCAGCTCACCGATACAGACCTCCTACGAGCAGTACTTC.

This chain uses TRBV5-4 with TRBJ1-2; D gene uncertain. Germline CDR1 SGHNT, CDR2 YYREEE (reference sequence). V lost 0 bases and J 5 bases, leaving 5 bases between the germline ends. This CDR3 is 12 amino acids long. In nucleotides, the CDR3 is TGTGCCAGCAGCTTGGACTATTATGGCTACACCTTC. Translation: CASSLDYYGYTF.